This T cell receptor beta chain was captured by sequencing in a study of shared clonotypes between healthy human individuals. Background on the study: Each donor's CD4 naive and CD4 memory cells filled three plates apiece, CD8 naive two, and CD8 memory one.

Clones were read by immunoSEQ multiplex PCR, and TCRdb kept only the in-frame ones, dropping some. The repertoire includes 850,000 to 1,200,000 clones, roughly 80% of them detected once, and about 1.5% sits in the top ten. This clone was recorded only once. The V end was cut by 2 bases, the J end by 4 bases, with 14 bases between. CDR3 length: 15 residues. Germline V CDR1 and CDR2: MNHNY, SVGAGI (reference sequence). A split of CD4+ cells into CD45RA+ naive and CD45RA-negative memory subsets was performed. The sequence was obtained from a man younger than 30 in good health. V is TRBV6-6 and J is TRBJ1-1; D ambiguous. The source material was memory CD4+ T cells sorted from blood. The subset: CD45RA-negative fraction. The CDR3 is CASSYTALTFTEAFF. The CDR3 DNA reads TGTGCCAGCAGTTACACGGCACTCACCTTCACTGAAGCTTTCTTT.